These 8 T cell receptor beta chains share one sample of origin, sequenced in a study of blood T cell repertoires in COVID-19. Clones were read by immunoSEQ multiplex PCR, and TCRdb kept only the in-frame ones, dropping some. The sample lists roughly 250,000 clones, 84% seen once, with around 16% in the top ten. The material sequenced was peripheral blood. The receptor set was obtained from a person aged 65 to 85 with COVID-19, enrolled during active disease.

The V call is TRBV6-1, the J call TRBJ1-5; 9 bases match TRBD1. The V gene end was trimmed by 4 bases and the J gene end by 5 bases; junction bases not matched to a gene: 9. Germline assignment: CDR1 MNHNS and CDR2 SASEGT. This CDR3 is 16 amino acids long. The chain's CDR3 is CASSGGWGQGDQPQHF. The CDR3 DNA reads as TGTGCCAGCAGTGGGGGGTGGGGACAGGGTGATCAGCCCCAGCATTTT.

The chain couples TRBV7-2 to TRBJ2-4; TRBD1 might be the D (5 bases). The germline V gene has CDR1 SGHTA and CDR2 FQGNSA. V shed 1 base and J shed 3 bases, with 10 bases lying between them. The CDR3 sequence is 15 residues long. The CDR3: CASSLVQGSKNIQYF. The CDR3 nucleotides read TGTGCCAGCAGCTTAGTGCAGGGCAGCAAAAACATTCAGTACTTC. Full variable domain (remainder filled in from reference TRBV7-2 and TRBJ2-4): GAGVSQSPSNKVTEKGKDVELRCDPISGHTALYWYRQSLGQGLEFLIYFQGNSAPDKSGLPSDRFSAERTGGSVSTLTIQRTQQEDSAVYLCASSLVQGSKNIQYFGAGTRLSVL.

The chain recombines TRBV29-1 with TRBJ2-1; 7 bases are a match to TRBD1. Germline CDR1 and CDR2: SQVTM and ANQGSEA. After removal of 7 bases from V and 0 bases from J, the junction contained 9 bases not matched to a gene. The CDR3 has 15 residues. This chain's CDR3 is CSARQGISSYNEQFF. CDR3 sequence (DNA): TGCAGCGCGAGACAGGGAATCAGCTCCTACAATGAGCAGTTCTTC.

On this clone itself: Mismatch with germline at one junction end may stem from a read error. The chain links TRBV18 to TRBJ1-3; 7 nucleotides match TRBD1. Germline V gene lookup returns CDR1 KGHSH and CDR2 LQKENI. CDR3 length: 15 amino acids. The CDR3: CASSPPGQYGTTIYF. DNA of the CDR3: TGTGCCAGCTCACCCCCGGGACAGTATGGAACCACCATATATTTT. Together with reference TRBV18 and TRBJ1-3, the CDR3 gives the full variable domain: NAGVMQNPRHLVRRRGQEARLRCSPMKGHSHVYWYRQLPEEGLKFMVYLQKENIIDESGMPKERFSAEFPKEGPSILRIQQVVRGDSAAYFCASSPPGQYGTTIYFGEGSWLTVV.

The chain employs TRBV4-1 and TRBJ2-1; D possibly corresponds to TRBD2 (5 bases). This CDR3 comprises 14 residues. V shed 2 bases and J shed 2 bases, with 7 bases lying between them. Germline V gene sequence: CDR1 MGHRA, CDR2 YSYEKL. The CDR3 sequence is CASSQPGTYNEQFF. CDR3 nucleotide sequence: TGCGCCAGCAGCCAACCCGGGACCTACAATGAGCAGTTCTTC.

This CDR3 reads CASRILAGGSYNEQFF. CDR3 nucleotides: TGTGCCAGCAGAATACTAGCGGGGGGCTCCTACAATGAGCAGTTCTTC. The chain couples TRBV28 to TRBJ2-1; 12 bases map to TRBD2. Trimming at V came to 6 bases and at J to 0 bases, leaving 3 bases not matched to a gene. The CDR3 spans 16 residues. The germline gives CDR1 MDHEN, CDR2 SYDVKM. Using reference TRBV28 and TRBJ2-1 for the parts outside the CDR3, the full variable domain is DVKVTQSSRYLVKRTGEKVFLECVQDMDHENMFWYRQDPGLGLRLIYFSYDVKMKEKGDIPEGYSVSREKKERFSLILESASTNQTSMYLCASRILAGGSYNEQFFGPGTRLTVL.

In nucleotides, the CDR3 is TGTGCCAGCAGCCGCACCGGGACAGGGTCTATAGGCTACACCTTC. Translated: CASSRTGTGSIGYTF. The chain combines TRBV5-5 with TRBJ1-2; 9 bases map to TRBD1. This CDR3 has 15 residues. CDR1 is SGHKS, CDR2 YYEKEE, per germline (reference sequence). Trimming cost V 4 bases and J 8 bases; bases outside gene matches: 12. The full variable domain, with the rest looked up from reference TRBV5-5 and TRBJ1-2, is DAGVTQSPTHLIKTRGQQVTLRCSPISGHKSVSWYQQVLGQGPQFIFQYYEKEERGRGNFPDRFSARQFPNYSSELNVNALLLGDSALYLCASSRTGTGSIGYTFGSGTRLTVV.

V is TRBV30 and J is TRBJ2-2; a weak D match, TRBD2 (6 bases). Germline CDR1 GTSNPN, CDR2 SVGIG (reference sequence). The CDR3 has 17 residues. The CDR3 sequence is CGLVGLPGVGWTGELFF. The CDR3 DNA reads as TGTGGCCTTGTGGGGCTCCCGGGAGTTGGTTGGACCGGGGAGCTGTTTTTT.